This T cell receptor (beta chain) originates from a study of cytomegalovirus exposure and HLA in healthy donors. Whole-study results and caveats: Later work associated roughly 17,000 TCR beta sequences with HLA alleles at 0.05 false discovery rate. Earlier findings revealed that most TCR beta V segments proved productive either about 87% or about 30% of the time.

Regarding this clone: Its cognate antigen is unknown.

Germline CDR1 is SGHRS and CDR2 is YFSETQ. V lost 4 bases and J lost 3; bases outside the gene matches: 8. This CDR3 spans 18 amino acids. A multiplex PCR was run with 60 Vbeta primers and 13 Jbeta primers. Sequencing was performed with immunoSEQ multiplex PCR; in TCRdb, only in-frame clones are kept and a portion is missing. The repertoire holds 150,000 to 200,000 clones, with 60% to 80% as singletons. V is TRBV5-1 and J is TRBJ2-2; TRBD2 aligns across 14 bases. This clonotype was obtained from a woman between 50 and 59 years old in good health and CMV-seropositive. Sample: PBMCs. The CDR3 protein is CASSQRLAGGPDTGELFF. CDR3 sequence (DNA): TGCGCCAGCAGCCAACGACTAGCGGGGGGGCCGGACACCGGGGAGCTGTTTTTT.